The entry that follows covers one T cell receptor (beta chain) sequence. Produced via immunoSEQ multiplex PCR; TCRdb's table is partial and in-frame only. Of over 200,000 clones in the sample, about 90% were seen once. This sample was taken from a study of blood T cell repertoires in COVID-19. Sequenced: peripheral blood. The sequence was collected from a man between 35 and 55 years old with active or convalescent COVID-19.

Here the CDR3 DNA reads TGTGCCAGCAGCGAATGGAGGGGCTACAATGAGCAGTTCTTC. It translates to CASSEWRGYNEQFF. This chain links TRBV2 with TRBJ2-1; a weak D match, TRBD2 (6 bases). Germline-derived CDR1 and CDR2 are SNHLY and FYNNEI. V lost 6 bases and J lost 3, with 12 bases in between. The CDR3 contains 14 residues.